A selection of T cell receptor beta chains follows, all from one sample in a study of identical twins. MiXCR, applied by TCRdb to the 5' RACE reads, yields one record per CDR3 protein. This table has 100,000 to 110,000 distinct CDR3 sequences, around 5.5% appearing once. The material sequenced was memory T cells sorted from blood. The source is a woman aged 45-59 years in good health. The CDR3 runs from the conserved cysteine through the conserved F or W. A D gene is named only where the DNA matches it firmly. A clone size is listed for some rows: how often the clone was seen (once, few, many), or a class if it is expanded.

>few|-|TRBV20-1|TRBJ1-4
TGCAGTGCTAGAGACGGCGGTGGGGGAAAACTGTTTTTT
CSARDGGGGKLFF
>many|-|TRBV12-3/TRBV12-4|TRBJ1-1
TGTGCCAGCAGTGACCTGGGCCCCAACACTGAAGCTTTCTTT
CASSDLGPNTEAFF
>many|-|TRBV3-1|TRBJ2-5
TGTGCCAGCAGCCTAATGCTAGGGACCCAGTACTTC
CASSLMLGTQYF
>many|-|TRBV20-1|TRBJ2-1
TGCAGTGCTGCGGAGAATGAGCAGTTCTTC
CSAAENEQFF
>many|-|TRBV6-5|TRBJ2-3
TGTGCCAGCAGTTCCATGCGGGACCGACGCACAGATACGCAGTATTTT
CASSSMRDRRTDTQYF
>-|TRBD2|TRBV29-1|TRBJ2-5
TGCAGCGTTTTACTAGCGGGAGAGACCCAGTACTTC
CSVLLAGETQYF
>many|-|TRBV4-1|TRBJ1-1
TGCGCCAGCAGCCAAGGGCCGGGGGCGGTGATCGCTGAAGCTTTCTTT
CASSQGPGAVIAEAFF
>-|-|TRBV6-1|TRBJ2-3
TGTGCCAGCAGCGATCAGTACGGGACAGATACGCAGTATTTT
CASSDQYGTDTQYF
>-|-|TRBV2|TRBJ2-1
TGTGCCAGCAGTGAAGAGGATGGGTCCTACAATGAGCAGTTCTTC
CASSEEDGSYNEQFF
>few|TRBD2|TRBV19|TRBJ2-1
TGTGCCAGTAGTGGGACTAGCGGGAGTTTTGGTGAGCAGTTCTTC
CASSGTSGSFGEQFF
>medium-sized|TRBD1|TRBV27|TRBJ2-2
TGTGCCAGCAGTTCCTCACAGGGGGCCGGGGAGCTGTTTTTT
CASSSSQGAGELFF
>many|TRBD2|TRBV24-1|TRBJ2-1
TGTGCCACCAGTGACCTGGGACTAGCGGGAGGGATTAGGCAGTTCTTC
CATSDLGLAGGIRQFF
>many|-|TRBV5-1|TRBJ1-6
TGCGCCAGCAGCTTGGACCGAACCAGTCGGAATTCACCCCTCCACTTT
CASSLDRTSRNSPLHF
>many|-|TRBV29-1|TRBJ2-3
TGCAGCGTTCATTCCACAGATACGCAGTATTTT
CSVHSTDTQYF
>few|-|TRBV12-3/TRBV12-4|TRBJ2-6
TGTGCCAGCAGGGTACTCCGGGACATGGGATTTGGGGCCAACGTCCTGACTTTC
CASRVLRDMGFGANVLTF
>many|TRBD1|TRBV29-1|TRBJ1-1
TGCAGCGTTGAAGACGCAGCCGGGACAGATGAAGCTTTCTTT
CSVEDAAGTDEAFF
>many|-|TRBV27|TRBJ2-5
TGTGCCAGCAGCCTGACAGGACCAGTGGGGACCCAGTACTTC
CASSLTGPVGTQYF
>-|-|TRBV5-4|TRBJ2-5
TGTGCCAGCAGCTCTATCCACGGCACCCAGTACTTC
CASSSIHGTQYF
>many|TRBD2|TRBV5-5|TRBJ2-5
TGTGCCAGCAGCTTGGGCGGGACTAGCGGGAGGAACGGTCAGACCCAGTACTTC
CASSLGGTSGRNGQTQYF
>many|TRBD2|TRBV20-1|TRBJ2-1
TGCAGTGCTAGAGATCAGGGCACTAGCGCCGTTGGGGACAATGAGCAGTTCTTC
CSARDQGTSAVGDNEQFF
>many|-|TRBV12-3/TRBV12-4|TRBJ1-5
TGTGCCAGCAGTTTGGGTGTGCAGGGTGGTCAGCCCCAGCATTTT
CASSLGVQGGQPQHF
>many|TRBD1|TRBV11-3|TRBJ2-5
TGTGCCAGCAGCACACGGGACAGAGTGGGAGAGACCCAGTACTTC
CASSTRDRVGETQYF
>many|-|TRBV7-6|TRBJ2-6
TGTGCCAGCAGCGAGATATTAGTAGGTGGGGCCAACGTCCTGACTTTC
CASSEILVGGANVLTF
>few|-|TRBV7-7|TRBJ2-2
TGTGCTAGCAGCCTCCGTAGGGGGATCGGGGAGCTGTTTTTT
CASSLRRGIGELFF
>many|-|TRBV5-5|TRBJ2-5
TGTGCCAGCAGCTCCGCCGGGACACCTCTGTTAGGCCAGTACTTC
CASSSAGTPLLGQYF
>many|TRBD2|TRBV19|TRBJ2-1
TGTGCCAGCAGCGGGAGGGCCAGGTCCTACAATGAGCAGTTCTTC
CASSGRARSYNEQFF